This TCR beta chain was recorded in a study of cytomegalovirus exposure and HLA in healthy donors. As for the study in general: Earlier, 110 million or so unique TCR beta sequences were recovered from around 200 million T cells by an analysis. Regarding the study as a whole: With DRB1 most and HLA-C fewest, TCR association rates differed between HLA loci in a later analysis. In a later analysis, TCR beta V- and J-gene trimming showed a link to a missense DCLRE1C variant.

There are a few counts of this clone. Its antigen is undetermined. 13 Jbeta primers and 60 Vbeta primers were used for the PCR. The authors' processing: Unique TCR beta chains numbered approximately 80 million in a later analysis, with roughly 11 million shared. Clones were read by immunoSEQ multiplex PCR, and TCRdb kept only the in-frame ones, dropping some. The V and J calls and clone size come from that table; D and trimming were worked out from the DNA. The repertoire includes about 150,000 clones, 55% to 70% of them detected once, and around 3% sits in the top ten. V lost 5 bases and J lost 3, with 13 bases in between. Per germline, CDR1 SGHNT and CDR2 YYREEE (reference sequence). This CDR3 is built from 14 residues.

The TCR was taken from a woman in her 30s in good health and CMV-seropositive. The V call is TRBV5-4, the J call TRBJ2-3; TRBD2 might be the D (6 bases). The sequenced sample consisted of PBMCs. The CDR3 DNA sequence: TGTGCCAGCAGGCGGGGCGGGGTGACAGATACGCAGTATTTT. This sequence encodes CASRRGGVTDTQYF.